This T cell receptor beta chain was documented in a study of shared clonotypes between healthy human individuals. Germline V gives CDR1 SQVTM, CDR2 ANQGSEA. The CDR3 sequence is 13 residues long. The V end lost 0 bases, the J end lost 8 bases, and 13 bases lay between the germline ends. CD45RA-negative memory and CD45RA+ naive subsets were split from the CD4+ cells. Here immunoSEQ multiplex PCR was the method, and the copy in TCRdb shows in-frame clones only, minus some. This table holds approximately 2.3 million clones, more than 80% found once. The specimen was naive CD4+ T cells from PBMCs. The subset was: CD45RA+ positively selected. This sequence joins TRBV29-1 and TRBJ1-2, with TRBD1 as a possible D gene (5 bases). The clonotype originates from a man aged 18 to 29 in good health. Some clones in this sample may be carry-over from other donors' samples. The CDR3 reads CSVEESGATGYTF. CDR3 DNA: TGCAGCGTTGAAGAGTCCGGGGCGACGGGCTACACCTTC.